The rows below give T cell receptor beta chains drawn from one sample of a study of response to subunit inactivated influenza vaccine. TCRdb fed the RT-PCR reads into MiXCR, producing one record per CDR3 protein. The sample lists about 540,000 distinct CDR3 sequences; 20% to 25% were seen once. These data are also associated with another study on T cells expressing NK-cell markers.

The starting material was CD4+ T cells sorted from PBMCs, obtained 11 to 12 days after vaccination. These receptors were collected from a man in his fifties who received an inactivated influenza vaccine. Each CDR3 is given with its conserved first and last residue. D genes are given only for firm matches. Expanded clones get a size class; other rows say once, few or many, or leave the size out.

j_call clone_size d_call v_call cdr3_nt cdr3_aa
TRBJ2-7 NA NA TRBV7-8 TGTGCCAGCAGCTCCAGGATGAGGGTCTACGAGCAGTACTTC CASSSRMRVYEQYF
TRBJ2-2 few TRBD2 TRBV12-3/TRBV12-4 TGTGCCAGCAGTTTAAAGCGGGGGGGCCCCGGGGAGCTGTTTTTT CASSLKRGGPGELFF
TRBJ2-2 NA NA TRBV12-5 TGTGCTAGTGGTTTGGGTACGAACACCGGGGAGCTGTTTTTT CASGLGTNTGELFF
TRBJ2-4 few TRBD1 TRBV6-1 TGTGCCAGCAGTGAATTGGGGACAGGGGAAGCTGGGGCCAAAAACATTCAGTACTTC CASSELGTGEAGAKNIQYF
TRBJ2-3 few TRBD2 TRBV29-1 TGCAGCGAGAGGGCGGGGGGAGATACGCAGTATTTT CSERAGGDTQYF
TRBJ2-7 NA NA TRBV7-2 TGTGCCAGCAGCTTAGAAGGCGGACTCTCCTACGAGCAGTACTTC CASSLEGGLSYEQYF
TRBJ1-2 NA NA TRBV24-1 TGTGCCACCAGTGCCACTTGGGGTGACTATGGCTACACCTTC CATSATWGDYGYTF
TRBJ2-7 NA TRBD1 TRBV6-2/TRBV6-3 TGTGCCAGCAGCCGACGACAGGGCAGCTCCTACGAGCAGTACTTC CASSRRQGSSYEQYF
TRBJ2-4 NA TRBD2 TRBV5-1 TGCGCCAGCAGCTTGGCCTTGGGAGGGGACATTCAGTACTTC CASSLALGGDIQYF
TRBJ2-7 NA TRBD1 TRBV7-8 TGTGCCAGCAGCGCCCGGGGACAGGGCTCCTACGAGCAGTACTTC CASSARGQGSYEQYF
TRBJ2-1 NA TRBD1 TRBV24-1 TGTGCCACCAGTGATCATGTGGAGACAGGGTATGTCAATGAGCAGTTCTTC CATSDHVETGYVNEQFF
TRBJ2-3 NA TRBD2 TRBV29-1 TGCAGCGTTGATACTAGCGGGAGTTCCGATACGCAGTATTTT CSVDTSGSSDTQYF
TRBJ2-1 NA TRBD2 TRBV7-7 TGTGCTAGCAGCCAGGGACTAGCGGGGGCTGGGGATGAGCAGTTCTTC CASSQGLAGAGDEQFF
TRBJ1-1 many NA TRBV5-1 TGCGCCAGCAGCTTGGGGCCCGGGGCCGGTACTGAAGCTTTCTTT CASSLGPGAGTEAFF
TRBJ1-5 NA NA TRBV6-2/TRBV6-3 TGTGCCAGCAGTTACTCGGGCAGGGCTCAGCCCCAGCATTTT CASSYSGRAQPQHF
TRBJ2-5 NA NA TRBV12-3/TRBV12-4 TGTGCCAGCAGCCTCGGGTGGCCCCAAGAGACCCAGTACTTC CASSLGWPQETQYF
TRBJ2-5 few TRBD2 TRBV6-2/TRBV6-3 TGTGCCAGCAGATCTAGCGGGGGTGGACAAGAGACCCAGTACTTC CASRSSGGGQETQYF